These 26 T cell receptor beta chains were all obtained from the same sample, sequenced in a study of T-cell reconstitution after alpha-beta-depleted transplantation in children. The TCRbeta library was prepared with unique molecular identifiers. One entry per CDR3 protein results from TCRdb running MiXCR on the PCR reads. The data show approximately 85,000 distinct CDR3 sequences, with about 14% seen just once and around 26% held by the top ten. The material was PBMCs, mostly from graft donor cells, obtained 180 days after TCRalphabeta/CD19-depleted stem cell transplant. These receptor sequences come from a male patient aged 2-9 years who had a stem cell transplant for acute lymphoblastic leukemia, so the T cells may come from the graft donor.

The CDR3 coding sequence is TGTGCCAGCAGCGTAGCTGACAGGCGACATGGCTACACCTTC. This codes for CASSVADRRHGYTF. This chain links TRBV9 with TRBJ1-2, with TRBD1 as a possible D gene (6 bases). The CDR3 runs to 14 residues. Germline assignment: CDR1 SGDLS and CDR2 YYNGEE. V was clipped by 0 bases and J by 6 bases, with 12 bases between them.

The V gene is TRBV20-1, the J gene TRBJ2-3, with TRBD2 identical over 12 bases. With V trimmed by 0 bases and J by 4 bases, 5 bases remained unmatched. This CDR3 is built from 16 residues. The germline V gene encodes CDR1 DFQATT and CDR2 SNEGSKA (reference sequence). DNA for the CDR3: TGCAGTGCTAGAGAGGGGACTAGCGGGTGGGCAGATACGCAGTATTTT. This translates into CSAREGTSGWADTQYF.

This clonotype showed up many times. The chain links TRBV24-1 to TRBJ1-2; the D is unclear. The germline CDR1 and CDR2 sequences are KGHDR and SFDVKD. The CDR3 consists of 18 residues. The germline V and J ends were trimmed by 7 bases and 2 bases, with 25 bases remaining between them. In DNA form, the CDR3 reads TGTGCCACCAGATTCCTCCCCCTTATAAGTCCCTTCAACTATGGCTACACCTTC. Protein product: CATRFLPLISPFNYGYTF.

The chain combines TRBV12-3 or TRBV12-4 with TRBJ2-2, with TRBD2 identical over 16 bases. V dropped 4 bases and J dropped 4; count of bases not matched to a gene: 6. This CDR3 is built from 18 residues. This chain's CDR3 is CASSWGLAGGPGTGELFF. Written as DNA, the CDR3 is TGTGCCAGCAGTTGGGGACTAGCGGGAGGGCCAGGCACCGGGGAGCTGTTTTTT.

This clonotype occurred a few times. The chain employs TRBV20-1 and TRBJ2-7; D is possibly TRBD1 or TRBD2 (7 bases each). Trimming removed 6 bases at V and 6 bases at J, with 15 bases between. Germline values: CDR1 DFQATT, CDR2 SNEGSKA (reference sequence). This CDR3 has 12 amino acids. CDR3 residues: CSALGRGREQYF. The CDR3 coding sequence is TGCAGTGCCTTGGGGAGGGGGCGCGAGCAGTACTTC.

The chain has TRBV7-2 and TRBJ2-7, with D perhaps TRBD1 (7 bases). CDR1 SGHTA and CDR2 FQGNSA come from the germline V gene. V lost 5 bases, J lost 3 bases, and 20 bases lay in between. The CDR3 has 16 amino acids. The CDR3 region has the DNA TGTGCCAGCAGCGGCGGGACAGCCGTTTTCTTCTACGAGCAGTACTTC. It is translated as CASSGGTAVFFYEQYF.

The chain joins TRBV11-2 to TRBJ2-3, with 8 bases fitting TRBD2. Trimming removed 7 bases from V and 7 bases from J; junction bases left unmatched: 13. Germline V gene data show CDR1 as SGHAT and CDR2 as FQNNGV. The CDR3 spans 15 residues. The CDR3 here is CASIPLRRGANTQYF. CDR3 in DNA: TGTGCCAGCATTCCCCTAAGGCGGGGGGCCAATACGCAGTATTTT.

The chain combines TRBV19 with TRBJ1-5, with TRBD1 matching over 7 bases. V shed 1 base, J shed 7 bases, and the junction held 7 bases outside the gene matches. This CDR3 is 15 amino acids long. Looked up from germline, CDR1 is LNHDA and CDR2 is SQIVND (reference sequence). CDR3 in amino acids: CASSIGQGAEQPQHF. In nucleotides, the CDR3 is TGTGCCAGTAGTATAGGACAGGGAGCGGAGCAGCCCCAGCATTTT.

The rearrangement uses TRBV5-1 and TRBJ1-3; the D is unclear. CDR1 and CDR2 (germline): SGHRS, YFSETQ. This CDR3 contains 17 residues. With 0 bases removed from V and 6 bases from J, the gap between germline ends came to 19 bases. In nucleotides, the CDR3 is TGCGCCAGCAGCTTGGATTGGAGGATGCCCAGAACAAACACCATATATTTT. Amino acid sequence: CASSLDWRMPRTNTIYF.

This clonotype was recorded a few times. The genes are TRBV28 and TRBJ1-1; D not certain. There are 13 residues in the CDR3. V was shortened by 3 bases and J by 2 bases, with 7 bases between the two germline ends. Germline V gene data show CDR1 as MDHEN and CDR2 as SYDVKM. CDR3 DNA sequence: TGTGCCAGCAGTTTTTTAACCAACACTGAAGCTTTCTTT. The encoded protein is CASSFLTNTEAFF.

The rearrangement uses TRBV11-2 and TRBJ2-7; D could derive from TRBD1 or TRBD2 (5 bases each). The CDR3 spans 16 residues. CDR1 SGHAT and CDR2 FQNNGV come from the germline V gene. V shed 3 bases and J shed 2 bases, with 17 bases lying between them. The CDR3 spells CASSFPAWDPPYEQYF. For the CDR3, the DNA is TGTGCCAGCAGCTTCCCGGCCTGGGACCCGCCCTACGAGCAGTACTTC.

This clonotype was detected a few times. V usage is TRBV6-5 and J usage is TRBJ2-3; 9 bases are shared with TRBD1. This CDR3 region has 16 residues. From germline, CDR1 is MNHEY and CDR2 SVGAGI. V lost 0 bases and J lost 5; bases outside the gene matches: 6. The CDR3 spells CASSYSGTGWLDTQYF. The CDR3 nucleotides are TGTGCCAGCAGTTACTCCGGGACAGGGTGGCTAGATACGCAGTATTTT.

The chain uses TRBV18 and TRBJ2-5, with 7 bases aligning to TRBD1. This CDR3 region has 13 residues. V lost 6 bases to trimming and J lost 5 bases; unmatched junction nucleotides: 6. Looked up from germline, CDR1 is KGHSH and CDR2 is LQKENI. The CDR3 here is CASSDRAAETQYF. DNA for the CDR3: TGTGCCAGCTCCGACAGGGCGGCGGAGACCCAGTACTTC.

The chain carries TRBV20-1 and TRBJ2-1; 9 bases are shared with TRBD2. CDR3 size: 16 residues. With 2 bases clipped from V and 0 bases from J, the junction kept 5 bases outside the gene matches. Per the germline V gene, CDR1 is DFQATT and CDR2 is SNEGSKA (reference sequence). CDR3 coding DNA: TGCAGTGCTAGACCTCTTAGCGGGGGCTCCTACAATGAGCAGTTCTTC. Protein: CSARPLSGGSYNEQFF.

A word on this clonotype: This may be a read error, as it is one base from a much larger clone. This sequence joins TRBV10-3 and TRBJ2-1; D perhaps matches TRBD2 (6 bases). Germline assignment: CDR1 ENHRY and CDR2 SYGVKD. The CDR3 is made up of 13 amino acids. V was clipped by 6 bases and J by 2 bases, with 8 bases between them. In nucleotides, the CDR3 is TGTGCCATCAGCGGGACTGCCTACAATGAGCAGTTCTTC. This translates into CAISGTAYNEQFF.

This clonotype was recorded a few times. The gene calls are TRBV20-1 and TRBJ1-2; no definite D call. The CDR3 totals 11 residues. Per the germline V gene, CDR1 is DFQATT and CDR2 is SNEGSKA (reference sequence). V gave up 3 bases and J gave up 8 bases, with 10 bases separating them. The CDR3 here is CSASLVGGYTF. CDR3 nucleotides: TGCAGTGCTAGTTTGGTCGGGGGCTACACCTTC.

V gene TRBV7-9 combines with J gene TRBJ2-7, with D possibly being TRBD2 (6 bases). CDR1 is SEHNR and CDR2 is FQNEAQ in the germline V gene (reference sequence). The CDR3 spans 13 residues. V lost 5 bases and J lost 6, with 14 bases in between. The CDR3 DNA sequence: TGTGCCAGCAGCCTACGGACTATTCCCGAGCAGTACTTC. This sequence encodes CASSLRTIPEQYF.

This chain uses TRBV27 with TRBJ2-7; D unclear. Trimming stripped 6 bases from V and 3 bases from J, with 15 bases between. Germline V gene data show CDR1 as MNHEY and CDR2 as SMNVEV (reference sequence). The CDR3 covers 14 residues. The CDR3 loop reads CASSPLKVHYEQYF. CDR3 DNA: TGTGCCAGCAGCCCCCTTAAAGTACACTACGAGCAGTACTTC.

This rearrangement joins TRBV5-8 to TRBJ2-5; 11 nucleotides line up with TRBD2. The CDR3 runs 14 residues. Unmatched junction bases numbered 7, after V lost 7 bases and J lost 5 bases. Germline loops: CDR1 SGHTS, CDR2 YDEGEE. The CDR3 spells CASGLAGGSETQYF. The DNA of the CDR3 is TGTGCCAGCGGGCTAGCGGGAGGAAGTGAGACCCAGTACTTC.

This clonotype was counted between two and nine times. V usage is TRBV9 and J usage is TRBJ2-7, with D hard to call. The CDR3 sequence is 15 residues long. V lost 1 base to trimming and J lost 0 bases, with 11 bases between them. Germline-derived CDR1 and CDR2 are SGDLS and YYNGEE. The CDR3 DNA is TGTGCCAGCAGCGTACTACCGGGCCTCTCCTACGAGCAGTACTTC. This translates into CASSVLPGLSYEQYF. The whole variable domain, remainder taken from reference TRBV9 and TRBJ2-7, is DSGVTQTPKHLITATGQRVTLRCSPRSGDLSVYWYQQSLDQGLQFLIQYYNGEERAKGNILERFSAQQFPDLHSELNLSSLELGDSALYFCASSVLPGLSYEQYFGPGTRLTVT.

The chain uses TRBV6-6 and TRBJ2-3, with D perhaps TRBD1 or TRBD2 (5 bases each). The CDR3 is 11 amino acids. CDR1 MNHNY and CDR2 SVGAGI come from the germline V gene (reference sequence). With 10 bases removed from V and 10 bases from J, the gap between germline ends came to 15 bases. CDR3 sequence (DNA): TGTGCCACCCAGAGAGGGGACGCGCAGTATTTT. Translating gives CATQRGDAQYF.

This clonotype was recorded a few times. The CDR3 DNA reads as TGCAGTGGTTCCGGGACAGGAGGCGAGCAGTACTTC. It translates to CSGSGTGGEQYF. The chain has TRBV20-1 and TRBJ2-7; 8 nucleotides line up with TRBD1. The CDR3 covers 12 residues. The germline gives CDR1 DFQATT, CDR2 SNEGSKA (reference sequence). V lost 7 bases, J lost 6 bases, and 8 bases stayed unmatched.

The chain recombines TRBV28 with TRBJ1-6, with TRBD1 matching over 7 bases. Per the germline V gene, CDR1 is MDHEN and CDR2 is SYDVKM. The CDR3 is 14 amino acids. The junction had 8 bases not matched to a gene; V was cut back by 6 bases and J by 9 bases. The CDR3 sequence is CASSSPDRFSPLHF. CDR3 bases: TGTGCCAGCAGCTCTCCGGACAGGTTTTCACCCCTCCACTTT.

The sample holds a few counts of this clonotype. This chain links TRBV29-1 with TRBJ1-1, with TRBD1 matching 7 bases. The ends lost 4 bases at V and 6 bases at J; junction bases unmatched: 2. The CDR3 is 11 amino acids. Looked up from germline, CDR1 is SQVTM and CDR2 is ANQGSEA. As DNA, the CDR3 is TGCAGCGTTGGACAGGGAGCTGAAGCTTTCTTT. As protein: CSVGQGAEAFF.

In its sample, this clonotype was seen a few times. The gene calls are TRBV7-9 and TRBJ2-7; maybe TRBD2 (6 bases). The CDR3 has 14 residues. V was shortened by 5 bases and J by 4 bases, with 15 bases between the two germline ends. Germline CDR1 and CDR2: SEHNR and FQNEAQ (reference sequence). CDR3 sequence reads: CASSEAGKRYEQYF. The CDR3 DNA sequence: TGTGCCAGCAGCGAGGCGGGGAAGAGGTACGAGCAGTACTTC.

The gene calls are TRBV12-3 or TRBV12-4 and TRBJ1-2, with D possibly matching TRBD1 (6 bases). With 3 bases removed from V and 3 bases from J, the gap between germline ends came to 8 bases. This CDR3 region has 13 residues. In DNA form, the CDR3 reads TGTGCCAGCAGTTTGGACAGCTACTATGGCTACACCTTC. The encoded protein is CASSLDSYYGYTF.